The 16 T cell receptor beta chains given below trace back to one sample, sequenced in a study of T cells in Graves' hyperthyroidism and ophthalmopathy. The source material, RNA transcripts, was used to amplify TCR beta CDR3 regions. Carried out on the TCR CDR3, a first-round RT-PCR used the HTBI primer set. TCRdb re-called the multiplex PCR reads with MiXCR, one entry per CDR3 protein. This table has roughly 500,000 distinct CDR3 sequences, around 45% appearing once. The material sequenced was peripheral blood or thyroid tissue (not recorded which). The receptors stem from an adult woman with Graves' disease, either hyperthyroidism or ophthalmopathy (not recorded which).

This clonotype was seen only a few times. One end of the junction does not line up with germline, which may come from a read error. The chain couples TRBV9 to TRBJ1-6, with 7 nucleotides matching TRBD1. Per the germline V gene, CDR1 is SGDLS and CDR2 is YYNGEE. The CDR3 is 17 amino acids. The CDR3 is CASSVDLGGSYNSPLHF. CDR3 coding DNA: TGTGCCAGCAGCGTAGACCTAGGGGGCTCCTATAATTCTCCCCTCCACTTT.

This clonotype was found many times. J is TRBJ1-5 and V is TRBV12-3 or TRBV12-4; no definite D call. V lost 3 bases and J 12 bases, leaving 9 bases between the germline ends. The CDR3 contains 11 residues. The CDR3 DNA reads TGTGCCAGCAGTTTCAGCCTGAGCCAGCATTTT. As protein: CASSFSLSQHF.

J is TRBJ1-5 and V is TRBV2, with 8 bases identical to TRBD1. The CDR3 loop spans 13 amino acids. The J segment lost 14 bases and the V segment lost 8 bases, leaving 14 bases of the junction unmatched. Germline CDR1 reads SNHLY; CDR2 reads FYNNEI. The CDR3 DNA reads as TGTGCCAGCGGGAAGGAGACAGGGGAGATCGAGCATTTT. Its protein product is CASGKETGEIEHF.

The CDR3 DNA is TGTGCCAGCAGCATTGGACTCCTCCACTTT. This translates into CASSIGLLHF. V gene TRBV11-1 combines with J gene TRBJ1-6; unclear D gene. Germline lookup yields CDR1 SGHAT and CDR2 FQDESV (reference sequence). There are 10 residues in the CDR3. The V and J ends lost 5 bases and 15 bases respectively, with 8 bases between them.

The table lists this clonotype with a count of one. Mismatch with germline at one junction end may stem from a read error. V and J are TRBV11-1 and TRBJ2-7; no definite D call. From germline, CDR1 is SGHAT and CDR2 FQDESV (reference sequence). The CDR3 runs to 15 residues. The CDR3 DNA reads as TGCGCCAGCAGCCAAGACGTGGGGATCTCCTACGAGCAGTACTTC. This codes for CASSQDVGISYEQYF.

V usage is TRBV29-1 and J usage is TRBJ1-4, with TRBD1 identical over 7 bases. This CDR3 is built from 13 residues. From germline, CDR1 is SQVTM and CDR2 ANQGSEA. V lost 6 bases and J lost 6; bases outside the gene matches: 7. The CDR3 loop is CSVSGTADEKLFF. CDR3 sequence (DNA): TGCAGCGTCTCCGGGACAGCGGATGAAAAACTGTTTTTT. Together with reference TRBV29-1 and TRBJ1-4, the CDR3 gives the full variable domain: SAVISQKPSRDICQRGTSLTIQCQVDSQVTMMFWYRQQPGQSLTLIATANQGSEATYESGFVIDKFPISRPNLTFSTLTVSNMSPEDSSIYLCSVSGTADEKLFFGSGTQLSVL.

This clonotype appeared many times. The genes are TRBV29-1 and TRBJ2-7; possibly TRBD1 or TRBD2 for D (5 bases each). V lost 4 bases to trimming and J lost 0 bases, with 13 bases between them. The germline V gene encodes CDR1 SQVTM and CDR2 ANQGSEA. The CDR3 length is 14 residues. The CDR3 region has the DNA TGCAGCGTTGCGGCGGCAGGGAGCTCCTACGAGCAGTACTTC. Its translation: CSVAAAGSSYEQYF.

This clonotype was counted ten times or more. The genes are TRBV4-1 and TRBJ2-5, with D perhaps matching TRBD2 (6 bases). V dropped 1 base and J dropped 5 bases, with 11 bases sitting between them. This CDR3 spans 14 amino acids. Per germline, CDR1 MGHRA and CDR2 YSYEKL. The CDR3 spells CASSQVGRGETQYF. CDR3 in DNA: TGCGCCAGCAGCCAAGTCGGGAGAGGGGAGACCCAGTACTTC.

This clonotype was recorded at least ten times. The V gene is TRBV7-3, the J gene TRBJ2-7, with 8 bases that match TRBD2. In germline, CDR1 is SGHTA, CDR2 FQGTGA. Losses at the gene ends were 2 bases for V and 4 bases for J; bases not matched to a gene: 7. CDR3 size: 15 residues. The CDR3 DNA sequence: TGTGCCAGCAGCTTAGCAGCGGGAGCCCTTTACGAGCAGTACTTC. This encodes CASSLAAGALYEQYF.

This clonotype has ten or more counts. The chain joins TRBV12-3 or TRBV12-4 to TRBJ1-1; D perhaps matches TRBD1 (6 bases). The CDR3 loop spans 14 amino acids. The V end was cut by 6 bases, the J end by 7 bases, with 18 bases between. The CDR3 region has the DNA TGTGCCAGCAGAACGACAGGCCCCCTGGGTGAAGCTTTCTTT. It encodes CASRTTGPLGEAFF.

Comments on this clonotype: One end of the junction varies from germline; a read error may be responsible. V usage is TRBV7-1 and J usage is TRBJ1-4, with no clear D. TRBV7-1 is placed among ORFs of uncertain function. This CDR3 has 9 amino acids. CDR3 amino acids: CASSQPKLF. DNA for the CDR3: TGCGCCAGCAGCCAACCGAAGCTTTTT.

The chain joins TRBV20-1 to TRBJ1-2; D unresolved. This CDR3 contains 14 residues. Trimming pared 0 bases from V and 0 bases from J, leaving 8 bases between. Germline-derived CDR1 and CDR2 are DFQATT and SNEGSKA (reference sequence). CDR3 residues: CSARDGEPNYGYTF. The CDR3 DNA is TGCAGTGCTAGAGATGGGGAGCCTAACTATGGCTACACCTTC.

V is TRBV5-1 and J is TRBJ2-5; 7 bases match TRBD1. Germline V gives CDR1 SGHRS, CDR2 YFSETQ. CDR3 length: 13 amino acids. J was trimmed by 9 bases and V by 0 bases; bases with no gene match: 5. In nucleotides, the CDR3 is TGCGCCAGCAGCTTGGAGGGGGCCCAGCCCCAGTACTTC. It codes for CASSLEGAQPQYF.

This clonotype was counted a single time. This chain connects TRBV7-8 to TRBJ2-5; the match to TRBD1 covers 7 bases. Germline V gives CDR1 SGHVS, CDR2 FQNEAQ. This CDR3 comprises 12 residues. The CDR3 sequence: CARQGLQETQYF. CDR3 DNA: TGTGCTAGACAGGGCTTACAAGAGACCCAGTACTTC.

This clonotype was seen ten or more times. The rearrangement joins TRBV20-1 to TRBJ1-2; D is possibly TRBD1 (5 bases). CDR3 length equals 12 residues. With 3 bases removed from V and 4 bases from J, the gap between germline ends came to 9 bases. Germline lookup yields CDR1 DFQATT and CDR2 SNEGSKA (reference sequence). The CDR3 DNA reads TGCAGTGCTAGGTTTAGGGGCTATGGCTACACCTTC. It translates to CSARFRGYGYTF.

V gene TRBV2 combines with J gene TRBJ2-1, with D possibly matching TRBD2 (5 bases). Germline V gene lookup returns CDR1 SNHLY and CDR2 FYNNEI. V was shortened by 6 bases and J by 2 bases, with 14 bases between the two germline ends. This CDR3 has 15 amino acids. The CDR3 reads CASRELGGPYNEQFF. The CDR3 region has the DNA TGTGCCAGCAGAGAACTAGGAGGTCCCTACAATGAGCAGTTCTTC.